The rows below give T cell receptor beta chains drawn from one sample of a study of shared clonotypes between healthy human individuals. The data were produced by immunoSEQ multiplex PCR, yet TCRdb's version contains in-frame clones alone and is incomplete. The sample shows about 2.1 million clones, 85% to 95% of them seen only once. The source material was naive CD8+ T cells from PBMCs. The receptor source for this set is a young man in good health. Some clones in this sample may be carry-over from other donors' samples. Each CDR3 is given with its conserved first and last residue. Each record gives: V gene, clone size, D gene, J gene, CDR3 protein, CDR3 DNA. A D gene is named only where the DNA matches it firmly. Part of the rows lack a size; the others show once, few, many or a class for expanded clones.

v_gene: TRBV19
abundance: .
d_gene: .
j_gene: TRBJ2-7
CDR3aa: CASSIGRGPYEQYF
CDR3nt: TGTGCCAGTAGTATCGGGCGCGGGCCCTACGAGCAGTACTTC

v_gene: TRBV28
abundance: .
d_gene: .
j_gene: TRBJ1-2
CDR3aa: CASRTDRAGDRYGYTF
CDR3nt: TGTGCCAGCCGAACCGACCGGGCAGGGGATCGGTATGGCTACACCTTC

v_gene: TRBV7-9
abundance: .
d_gene: .
j_gene: TRBJ1-1
CDR3aa: CASRPRGLNTEAFF
CDR3nt: TGTGCCAGTCGACCTAGAGGGCTAAACACTGAAGCTTTCTTT

v_gene: TRBV9
abundance: .
d_gene: .
j_gene: TRBJ1-2
CDR3aa: CASSVATGADYGYTF
CDR3nt: TGTGCCAGCAGCGTTGCCACGGGGGCTGACTATGGCTACACCTTC

v_gene: TRBV7-9
abundance: .
d_gene: TRBD1
j_gene: TRBJ2-7
CDR3aa: CASSLPGQGADEQYF
CDR3nt: TGTGCCAGCAGCTTACCGGGACAGGGGGCGGACGAGCAGTACTTC

v_gene: TRBV27
abundance: .
d_gene: .
j_gene: TRBJ2-7
CDR3aa: CASSSSRGEQYF
CDR3nt: TGTGCCAGCAGTTCCTCCCGTGGCGAGCAGTACTTC

v_gene: TRBV27
abundance: .
d_gene: .
j_gene: TRBJ2-7
CDR3aa: CASSWAGREQYF
CDR3nt: TGTGCCAGCAGTTGGGCCGGGAGAGAGCAGTACTTC

v_gene: TRBV28
abundance: .
d_gene: .
j_gene: TRBJ2-7
CDR3aa: CASSDTYEQYF
CDR3nt: TGTGCCAGCAGCGATACCTACGAGCAGTACTTC

v_gene: TRBV29-1
abundance: .
d_gene: .
j_gene: TRBJ2-1
CDR3aa: CSVELTYNEQFF
CDR3nt: TGCAGCGTTGAGTTGACTTACAATGAGCAGTTCTTC

v_gene: TRBV6-1
abundance: .
d_gene: .
j_gene: TRBJ2-7
CDR3aa: CASSESRAREQYF
CDR3nt: TGTGCCAGCAGTGAATCGAGGGCTCGCGAGCAGTACTTC

v_gene: TRBV7-9
abundance: .
d_gene: .
j_gene: TRBJ2-3
CDR3aa: CASSSSGTPSLTDTQYF
CDR3nt: TGTGCCAGCAGCTCCTCCGGGACACCTTCATTAACAGATACGCAGTATTTT

v_gene: TRBV7-2
abundance: .
d_gene: TRBD2
j_gene: TRBJ2-1
CDR3aa: CASSLAWTRGYNEQFF
CDR3nt: TGTGCCAGCAGCTTAGCGTGGACTAGAGGATACAATGAGCAGTTCTTC

v_gene: TRBV7-9
abundance: .
d_gene: TRBD2
j_gene: TRBJ2-7
CDR3aa: CASSLEARSSREGPYEQYF
CDR3nt: TGTGCCAGCAGCTTAGAGGCGCGCAGTTCGCGGGAGGGCCCCTACGAGCAGTACTTC

v_gene: TRBV7-8
abundance: .
d_gene: TRBD1
j_gene: TRBJ1-5
CDR3aa: CASREQGQGLHSNQPQHF
CDR3nt: TGTGCCAGCAGAGAACAGGGACAGGGGCTCCATAGCAATCAGCCCCAGCATTTT

v_gene: TRBV18
abundance: .
d_gene: .
j_gene: TRBJ1-2
CDR3aa: CASSPPGGSYGYTF
CDR3nt: TGTGCCAGCTCACCACCCGGGGGTAGCTATGGCTACACCTTC

v_gene: TRBV4-1
abundance: .
d_gene: .
j_gene: TRBJ2-2
CDR3aa: CASSPRDTGELFF
CDR3nt: TGCGCCAGCAGCCCGCGGGACACCGGGGAGCTGTTTTTT

v_gene: TRBV10-3
abundance: .
d_gene: TRBD2
j_gene: TRBJ2-5
CDR3aa: CATQLGALAGDQETQYF
CDR3nt: TGTGCCACCCAGTTGGGGGCACTAGCGGGGGACCAAGAGACCCAGTACTTC

v_gene: TRBV5-4
abundance: .
d_gene: .
j_gene: TRBJ2-7
CDR3aa: CASSHGQYYEQYF
CDR3nt: TGTGCCAGCAGCCACGGACAGTACTACGAGCAGTACTTC

v_gene: TRBV6-1
abundance: .
d_gene: .
j_gene: TRBJ2-7
CDR3aa: CASSIQPPYEQYF
CDR3nt: TGTGCCAGCAGTATACAGCCCCCCTACGAGCAGTACTTC

v_gene: TRBV28
abundance: .
d_gene: TRBD1
j_gene: TRBJ1-1
CDR3aa: CATRWTGDIEAFF
CDR3nt: TGTGCCACTCGCTGGACAGGGGATATTGAAGCTTTCTTT

v_gene: TRBV5-1
abundance: .
d_gene: .
j_gene: TRBJ2-3
CDR3aa: CASSLVSRGTSTDTQYF
CDR3nt: TGCGCCAGCAGCTTGGTCTCTCGCGGAACTAGCACAGATACGCAGTATTTT

v_gene: TRBV6-5
abundance: .
d_gene: .
j_gene: TRBJ1-2
CDR3aa: CASSYSGEDYGYTF
CDR3nt: TGTGCCAGCAGTTACTCAGGGGAAGACTATGGCTACACCTTC

v_gene: TRBV21-1
abundance: .
d_gene: .
j_gene: TRBJ2-7
CDR3aa: CASSVNWAGDSYEQYF
CDR3nt: TGTGCCAGCAGCGTTAATTGGGCAGGGGACTCCTACGAGCAGTACTTC

v_gene: TRBV7-9
abundance: .
d_gene: .
j_gene: TRBJ2-7
CDR3aa: CASSLFSYEQYF
CDR3nt: TGTGCCAGCAGCTTATTCTCGTACGAGCAGTACTTC

v_gene: TRBV2
abundance: .
d_gene: .
j_gene: TRBJ1-5
CDR3aa: CASSARFQPQHF
CDR3nt: TGTGCCAGCAGTGCGCGGTTTCAGCCCCAGCATTTT

v_gene: TRBV6-5
abundance: .
d_gene: TRBD1
j_gene: TRBJ1-1
CDR3aa: CASSLGGTELQAFF
CDR3nt: TGTGCCAGCAGTTTAGGGGGGACAGAATTACAAGCTTTCTTT

v_gene: TRBV27
abundance: .
d_gene: TRBD1
j_gene: TRBJ1-1
CDR3aa: CASSQPVGQVLTEAFF
CDR3nt: TGTGCCAGCAGTCAACCCGTCGGACAGGTTCTCACTGAAGCTTTCTTT

v_gene: TRBV7-8
abundance: .
d_gene: TRBD2
j_gene: TRBJ2-3
CDR3aa: CASSLRLAGVGDTQYF
CDR3nt: TGTGCCAGCAGCTTAAGACTAGCGGGAGTTGGAGATACGCAGTATTTT

v_gene: TRBV5-8
abundance: .
d_gene: TRBD2
j_gene: TRBJ2-1
CDR3aa: CASSPEGREASWMNEQFF
CDR3nt: TGTGCCAGCAGTCCGGAAGGGCGGGAGGCCTCCTGGATGAATGAGCAGTTCTTC

v_gene: TRBV7-7
abundance: .
d_gene: TRBD2
j_gene: TRBJ2-5
CDR3aa: CASSRYSGRGETQYF
CDR3nt: TGTGCCAGCAGCCGTTATAGCGGGAGAGGGGAGACCCAGTACTTC

v_gene: TRBV25-1
abundance: .
d_gene: .
j_gene: TRBJ2-3
CDR3aa: CASRGGTVTDTQYF
CDR3nt: TGTGCCAGCAGGGGGGGGACAGTCACAGATACGCAGTATTTT

v_gene: TRBV4-2
abundance: .
d_gene: .
j_gene: TRBJ2-1
CDR3aa: CASSQEVGLYNEQFF
CDR3nt: TGTGCCAGCAGCCAAGAGGTCGGTCTTTACAATGAGCAGTTCTTC

v_gene: TRBV19
abundance: .
d_gene: .
j_gene: TRBJ2-1
CDR3aa: CASSRRLREPLSEQFF
CDR3nt: TGTGCCAGTAGCCGCCGTCTGAGGGAACCCCTAAGTGAGCAGTTCTTC

v_gene: TRBV5-4
abundance: once
d_gene: .
j_gene: TRBJ2-5
CDR3aa: CASSGWGGQETQYF
CDR3nt: TGTGCCAGCAGCGGGTGGGGCGGACAAGAGACCCAGTACTTC

v_gene: TRBV2
abundance: .
d_gene: TRBD1
j_gene: TRBJ1-4
CDR3aa: CASGRDRGANEKLFF
CDR3nt: TGTGCCAGCGGCCGGGACAGGGGTGCTAATGAAAAACTGTTTTTT

v_gene: TRBV27
abundance: .
d_gene: TRBD1
j_gene: TRBJ1-2
CDR3aa: CASSTNQGVVYGYTF
CDR3nt: TGTGCCAGCAGTACGAATCAGGGGGTTGTCTATGGCTACACCTTC